This T cell receptor beta chain originates from a study of blood T cell repertoires in COVID-19. This clone was recorded once. Method: immunoSEQ multiplex PCR; TCRdb's copy keeps in-frame clones and lacks some. This sample yields about 62,000 clones, of which 86% are seen a single time; approximately 1.2% belongs to the top ten. Material for sequencing was peripheral blood. The TCR was taken from an elderly woman with acute or convalescent COVID-19.

Here the CDR3 reads CSVEQGAGDTQYF. CDR3 sequence (DNA): TGCAGCGTTGAACAAGGGGCAGGAGATACGCAGTATTTT. The rearrangement uses TRBV29-1 and TRBJ2-3, with D possibly matching TRBD1 (5 bases). V was clipped by 2 bases and J by 5 bases, with 11 bases between them. The CDR3 is 13 residues long. CDR1 SQVTM and CDR2 ANQGSEA come from the germline V gene.